This T cell receptor beta chain was observed in a study of CD8 T cells in Susac syndrome. Germline V gives CDR1 MNHEY, CDR2 SMNVEV (reference sequence). The CDR3 is 16 residues long. The V and J ends lost 8 bases and 0 bases, in that order; junction bases with no gene match: 10. Findings and limits, study-wide: The study's TCR sequencing and HLA analysis covered a relatively small number of individuals, and the study acknowledged this.

Random hexamers were used to reverse transcribe an amount of about 0.45 to 1 ug RNA. Across 54 Vbeta and 13 Jbeta, TCR beta CDR3 was amplified with immunoSEQ multiplex PCR. Via MiXCR, TCRdb re-called the immunoSEQ multiplex PCR reads, giving one row per CDR3 protein. Here the sample spans 250,000 to 350,000 distinct CDR3 sequences, about 85% being singletons. The multiple sclerosis control group consisted of treatment-naive patients whose relapsing-remitting disease, which was either stable or active, fulfilled revised McDonald criteria. FACS was used to enrich TEMRA cells, whereas the CD8+ and CD4+ T cells were obtained by negative isolation. Regarding this clonotype: The antigen is undetermined.

The sample comprised CD8+ T cells from PBMCs. The sequence came from a human donor with multiple sclerosis. The gene calls are TRBV27 and TRBJ2-7; 10 nucleotides line up with TRBD2. The DNA for the CDR3 is TGTGCCAGCTCCGCAACACTAGCGGGGCCCTCCTACGAGCAGTACTTC. Translation: CASSATLAGPSYEQYF.